This TCR beta chain was recovered during a study of blood T cell repertoires in COVID-19. The assay was immunoSEQ multiplex PCR, and TCRdb's table has in-frame clones only and misses some. Among over 250,000 clones listed, approximately 82% were seen once. With 4 bases clipped from V and 6 bases from J, the junction kept 10 bases outside the gene matches. There are 14 residues in the CDR3. Germline V gene sequence: CDR1 SQVTM, CDR2 ANQGSEA. The chain has TRBV29-1 and TRBJ2-7, with 9 bases that match TRBD2. This TCR was sampled from a man aged 35 to 55 who had been exposed to COVID-19. Sequencing was done on a sample of PBMCs or T cells enriched from blood (not recorded which). CDR3 residues: CSVVGKREVGEQYF. DNA of the CDR3: TGCAGCGTTGTGGGTAAGCGGGAGGTGGGCGAGCAGTACTTC.